This T cell receptor beta chain originates from a study of blood T cells in healthy people across ages. Points on this clonotype: Its antigen is unknown.

Every participating donor contributed 8.5 to 10 milliliters of peripheral blood through a draw. Per sample, a minimum of 6 million PBMCs were isolated. Total RNA extracted from each sample amounted to at least 5 micrograms. Study-wide results and limits: Long-lived donors had more naive CD4+ cells and higher diversity than aged donors.

It was with a sample-barcoded 5' primer and a J-beta primer mix that a second PCR of about 6 to 12 cycles was run. TCRdb redid the calling of the 5' RACE reads with MiXCR, one entry per CDR3 protein. The sample yields around 1.5 million distinct CDR3 sequences, 35% to 45% seen once. The germline V gene encodes CDR1 DFQATT and CDR2 SNEGSKA (reference sequence). CDR3 length: 16 amino acids. The ends lost 5 bases at V and 1 base at J; junction bases unmatched: 3. Sequenced material: blood. The clonotype was recovered from a woman younger than 35 in good health. This sequence joins TRBV20-1 and TRBJ2-1; 15 bases match TRBD2. The CDR3 nucleotides read TGCAGTGCTCGAGGGACTAGCGGGGGGTCCTACAATGAGCAGTTCTTC. The encoded protein is CSARGTSGGSYNEQFF.